This T cell receptor (beta chain) was documented in a study of blood T cells in healthy people across ages. Study-level findings and limits: Considered underestimates were the diversity estimates obtained from one million T cells.

This clonotype has a count of ten or more. What it binds is unknown. Germline CDR1 and CDR2: SGHRS and YFSETQ. The CDR3 sequence is 15 residues long. V was pared by 0 bases and J by 6 bases, with 13 bases between. The second PCR ran roughly 7 to 12 cycles with a sample-barcoded 5' primer and J-beta primers. TCRdb ran MiXCR on the 5' RACE reads and lists one entry per CDR3 protein. This sample yields about 700,000 distinct CDR3 sequences, of which around 32% are seen a single time; 15% to 19% belongs to the top ten. The V gene is TRBV5-1, the J gene TRBJ2-1; no clear D gene. This TCR came from a woman of 80 years or more in good health. Sequencing was done on a sample of blood. CDR3 region: CASSLAPAQVNEQFF. CDR3 sequence (DNA): TGCGCCAGCAGCTTGGCCCCAGCGCAGGTCAATGAGCAGTTCTTC. The variable domain in full, completed from reference TRBV5-1 and TRBJ2-1, reads KAGVTQTPRYLIKTRGQQVTLSCSPISGHRSVSWYQQTPGQGLQFLFEYFSETQRNKGNFPGRFSGRQFSNSRSEMNVSTLELGDSALYLCASSLAPAQVNEQFFGPGTRLTVL.